This T cell receptor beta chain was sequenced for a study of metastatic and nonmetastatic thyroid tumors (dated by TCRdb to 2018 to 2020). About the full investigation: Repertoires from peripheral blood and from tumor or nodule tissue samples of malignant and benign thyroid patients were compared.

Findings and caveats that apply to the study as a whole: In both blood and tumor samples, TCR beta diversity was reported to be significantly higher in malignant tumors than in benign nodules.

Points on this clone: This clone's antigen is unknown. There are no base qualities to consult, and no much larger clone falls within one base.

V is cut by 1 base and J by 16 bases, and the space between the germline ends is 32 bases. CDR1 and CDR2, looked up from the germline V gene, are LGHNT and FRNRAP. Taken from cysteine to phenylalanine, the CDR3 has 18 residues. Only the CDR3 DNA is retained, 54 bases long and in frame from the first base. None of the patients had been given any treatment before thyroid surgery. The study retrospectively analysed patient clinical samples collected from the early 2010s to the late 2010s using T-cell receptor beta sequencing. Receptor amplification or capture employed PCR. Sequencing instrument: Illumina HiSeq 4000. High-throughput sequencing was used to profile the CDR3 region of the TCR beta-chain in every patient. The source study handled its data this way. A classifier to discriminate distant-metastatic papillary thyroid cancer patients was built from CDR3 differences across clinicopathological groups. The Shannon index was used to assess repertoire diversity, and the Morisita-Horn index was used to assess tumor-blood repertoire similarity. TCRdb ran its own pipeline on the public reads, namely fastp trimming at Q25 and MiXCR clone calling, and kept in-frame beta chains. The V and J calls shown here were made by TCRdb, not taken from the authors' results. The sample includes about 24,000 clones, with roughly 18% observed a single time. Around 2.5% of the sample belongs to the ten largest clones.

The V and J genes are TRBV12-5 and TRBJ1-5, with no D gene named confidently. The material sequenced was adjacent normal tissue. The sequence came from a male donor with papillary thyroid cancer or a benign thyroid nodule (not recorded which). Some clones in this sample may be carry-over from other donors' samples. Read as DNA, the sequence is TGTGCTAGTGGTTTGGACTTACCCTCGGTCAGACTCAATCAGCCACACCATTTT. Translation gives CASGLDLPSVRLNQPHHF.